Each of the 10 T cell receptor beta chains below was sequenced from the same sample in a study of long-term antiretroviral therapy in people with HIV. Samples were assayed with immunoSEQ v3.0 at survey level. Method: immunoSEQ multiplex PCR; TCRdb's copy keeps in-frame clones and lacks some. The sample has fewer than 45,000 clones; over 75% are singletons. The source material was unsorted PBMCs, sampled 2.2 years after starting antiretroviral therapy. Every receptor here comes from a man younger than 30 with HIV.

V is TRBV12-5 and J is TRBJ1-1; tentatively, D is TRBD1 (6 bases). There are 14 residues in the CDR3. Germline values: CDR1 LGHNT, CDR2 FRNRAP. V gave up 2 bases and J gave up 3 bases, with 10 bases separating them. CDR3 sequence reads: CASGLFRGDTEAFF. CDR3 DNA: TGTGCTAGTGGTTTGTTCAGGGGAGACACTGAAGCTTTCTTT.

The V gene is TRBV5-5, the J gene TRBJ2-7; TRBD2 is a possible D gene (6 bases). V was clipped by 5 bases and J by 3 bases, with 9 bases between them. The CDR3 totals 12 residues. Germline V gives CDR1 SGHKS, CDR2 YYEKEE (reference sequence). The CDR3 loop reads CASSGGIYEQYF. CDR3 nucleotide sequence: TGTGCCAGCAGTGGCGGGATCTACGAGCAGTACTTC.

The V gene is TRBV4-1, the J gene TRBJ2-7, with D perhaps TRBD1 or TRBD2 (5 bases each). The germline V gene encodes CDR1 MGHRA and CDR2 YSYEKL. Trimming stripped 1 base from V and 2 bases from J, with 21 bases between. The CDR3 runs to 18 residues. The CDR3 DNA reads as TGCGCCAGCAGCCAAGCCTTAGGGTCCGGGACCCGGGCCTACGAGCAGTACTTC. Its translation: CASSQALGSGTRAYEQYF.

V gene TRBV19 combines with J gene TRBJ1-3; D possibly corresponds to TRBD1 (6 bases). Per germline, CDR1 LNHDA and CDR2 SQIVND (reference sequence). The CDR3 is 15 amino acids. Between the trimmed V and J ends, which lost 9 bases and 0 bases, there was a span of 15 bases. DNA of the CDR3: TGTGCCAGCTGGGACACGAGTCTCTCTGGAAACACCATATATTTT. This codes for CASWDTSLSGNTIYF. The full variable domain, rest sourced from reference TRBV19 and TRBJ1-3, is DGGITQSPKYLFRKEGQNVTLSCEQNLNHDAMYWYRQDPGQGLRLIYYSQIVNDFQKGDIAEGYSVSREKKESFPLTVTSAQKNPTAFYLCASWDTSLSGNTIYFGEGSWLTVV.

The chain combines TRBV30 with TRBJ1-3; tentatively, D is TRBD1 (5 bases). Trimming took off 5 bases at V and 2 bases at J, with 22 bases between the two ends. Germline CDR1 GTSNPN, CDR2 SVGIG (reference sequence). The CDR3 sequence is 17 residues long. For the CDR3, the DNA is TGTGCCTGGGGGTCCGGGGACCTGAGAGCCACTGGAAACACCATATATTTT. The encoded protein is CAWGSGDLRATGNTIYF.

CDR3 in DNA: TGTGCCAGCAGCCAAACTAGCACTCTTACCACCGGGGAGCTGTTTTTT. Its translation: CASSQTSTLTTGELFF. The chain combines TRBV7-9 with TRBJ2-2, with D tentatively TRBD2 (6 bases). Trimming left V 5 bases short and J 4 bases short, with 17 bases between. This CDR3 contains 16 residues. Germline CDR1 and CDR2: SEHNR and FQNEAQ (reference sequence).

V usage is TRBV2 and J usage is TRBJ1-1; no clear D. V lost 5 bases to trimming and J lost 4 bases, with 14 bases between them. Germline V gene sequence: CDR1 SNHLY, CDR2 FYNNEI. The CDR3 is 14 amino acids. The CDR3 loop is CASSSMLDATEAFF. DNA of the CDR3: TGTGCCAGCAGTAGCATGTTGGATGCCACTGAAGCTTTCTTT.

V gene TRBV6-1 combines with J gene TRBJ1-4; TRBD1 aligns across 7 bases. This CDR3 is 13 amino acids long. The germline V gene has CDR1 MNHNS and CDR2 SASEGT. After removal of 6 bases from V and 6 bases from J, the junction contained 4 bases not matched to a gene. The CDR3 coding sequence is TGTGCCAGCAGGCGGGACAGATATGAAAAACTGTTTTTT. Translated: CASRRDRYEKLFF.

In this sample, this clone turned up once. The chain links TRBV19 to TRBJ2-7; TRBD1 aligns across 10 bases. Trimming at V came to 8 bases and at J to 6 bases, leaving 4 bases not matched to a gene. Germline V lookup: CDR1 LNHDA, CDR2 SQIVND (reference sequence). CDR3 length equals 12 residues. The CDR3 nucleotides read TGTGCCAGTGGGACAGGGGCGGGCGAGCAGTACTTC. Its translation: CASGTGAGEQYF.

V usage is TRBV5-1 and J usage is TRBJ1-4; D unresolved. The CDR3 sequence is 15 residues long. The V end was cut by 0 bases, the J end by 5 bases, with 11 bases between. Per germline, CDR1 SGHRS and CDR2 YFSETQ. This chain's CDR3 is CASSLARAINEKLFF. The CDR3 coding sequence is TGCGCCAGCAGCTTGGCGAGGGCGATCAATGAAAAACTGTTTTTT.